This T cell receptor (beta chain) was observed in a study of T cells in Graves' hyperthyroidism and ophthalmopathy. This clonotype was found many times. Those patients with uncontrolled infection, other autoimmune disease, pregnancy or lactation were excluded. Amplification of TCR beta CDR3 regions was performed using RNA transcripts as template. First-round RT-PCR with HTBI primers amplified the TCR CDR3 region. TCRdb passed the multiplex PCR reads through MiXCR, listing each CDR3 protein once. The data show around 610,000 distinct CDR3 sequences, with approximately 14% seen just once and 4% to 5.5% held by the top ten. Between the trimmed V and J ends, which lost 3 bases and 0 bases, there was a span of 5 bases. The CDR3 runs 12 residues. Germline CDR1 is DFQATT and CDR2 is SNEGSKA (reference sequence).

The sample taken for sequencing was blood. The gene calls are TRBV20-1 and TRBJ1-1; D not resolved. This TCR was sampled from a woman aged 40 to 50 with Graves' ophthalmopathy. This chain's CDR3 is CSASIVNTEAFF. The CDR3 DNA is TGCAGTGCTAGTATCGTGAACACTGAAGCTTTCTTT.